This T cell receptor (beta chain) stems from a study of CD8+ T cells in alopecia areata. Study-wide background: Scoring of severity for treated patients was based on percentage of affected scalp area.

The CDR3 consists of 15 residues. V was pared by 5 bases and J by 2 bases, with 8 bases of the junction left unmatched. The germline V gene encodes CDR1 SGHAT and CDR2 FQNNGV. Described treatment: oral pan-JAK inhibitor, 5-10 mg twice daily. Regarding the study as a whole: It was less clear whether patients shared TCRs than it was in mice, possibly because of HLA. Lesional scalp displayed greater clonality than normal scalp, most notably in alopecia totalis/universalis.

It was cDNA, reverse transcribed from extracted RNA, that served as the sequencing template. The repertoire was sequenced with immunoSEQ multiplex PCR; TCRdb's copy has only in-frame clones and lacks some. The sample holds 150,000 or so clones, 86% seen once. As concerns this clone: Its antigen remains unidentified.

The chain recombines TRBV11-2 with TRBJ2-7; 8 positions agree with TRBD1. The clonotype originates from a human donor with alopecia areata. The material sequenced was CD8+ T cells sorted from blood, taken at week 4, from a patient treated with tofacitinib. The chain's CDR3 is CASSHSAGQAYEQYF. The CDR3 region has the DNA TGTGCCAGCAGCCATTCGGCGGGACAGGCCTACGAGCAGTACTTC.